Presented here are 29 T cell receptor beta chains from one specimen sequenced in a study of blood T cell repertoires in COVID-19. Sequencing was performed with immunoSEQ multiplex PCR; in TCRdb, only in-frame clones are kept and a portion is missing. The data show around 150,000 clones, roughly 80% seen once. Input material: peripheral blood. The source is a man aged 50 or older with acute or convalescent COVID-19.

The chain carries TRBV9 and TRBJ1-3, with D unclear. The V end lost 0 bases, the J end lost 0 bases, and 7 bases lay between the germline ends. Germline V gives CDR1 SGDLS, CDR2 YYNGEE. The CDR3 loop spans 15 amino acids. CDR3 sequence: CASSVGQFSGNTIYF. In nucleotides, the CDR3 is TGTGCCAGCAGCGTAGGTCAGTTCTCTGGAAACACCATATATTTT.

The gene calls are TRBV29-1 and TRBJ1-2; D might be TRBD1 (5 bases). V shed 3 bases and J shed 7 bases, with 18 bases lying between them. The CDR3 is 14 amino acids. Per the germline V gene, CDR1 is SQVTM and CDR2 is ANQGSEA. The DNA for the CDR3 is TGCAGCGTTGACTCGTCGGGGGTTGGAAGTGGCTACACCTTC. Translated, it gives CSVDSSGVGSGYTF.

On this clone itself: One end of the junction does not line up with germline, which may come from a read error. The chain employs TRBV4-1 and TRBJ1-1, with TRBD1 matching over 7 bases. This CDR3 region has 15 residues. Germline assignment: CDR1 MGHRA and CDR2 YSYEKL. The CDR3 bases are TGCGCCAGCAGTCAAGAACAGGGGACCTACACTGAAGCTTTCTTT. This gives the protein CASSQEQGTYTEAFF.

The gene calls are TRBV28 and TRBJ1-4, with a possible D match to TRBD1 (6 bases). The CDR3 has 15 amino acids. Germline V gives CDR1 MDHEN, CDR2 SYDVKM. Trimming cost V 8 bases and J 7 bases, with 20 bases left between them. The CDR3 reads CASSPPGGESEKLFF. CDR3 nucleotide sequence: TGTGCCAGCTCCCCACCGGGGGGCGAAAGTGAAAAACTGTTTTTT.

The chain carries TRBV19 and TRBJ1-2; no reliable D call. The germline gives CDR1 LNHDA, CDR2 SQIVND (reference sequence). Trimming took off 5 bases at V and 3 bases at J, with 13 bases between the two ends. The CDR3 spans 14 residues. CDR3 sequence: CASSEPSEYYGYTF. The CDR3 DNA sequence: TGTGCCAGTAGTGAGCCTTCGGAGTACTATGGCTACACCTTC.

The V gene is TRBV2, the J gene TRBJ1-1; 9 positions agree with TRBD1. This CDR3 is 14 amino acids long. The V gene's germline CDR1 is SNHLY and CDR2 FYNNEI. The trim removed 6 bases at V and 5 bases at J, leaving 7 bases unmatched. In nucleotides, the CDR3 is TGTGCCAGCAGATCGGGACAGGGAAGAACTGAAGCTTTCTTT. The encoded protein is CASRSGQGRTEAFF. Combining the CDR3 with reference TRBV2 and TRBJ1-1 gives the whole variable domain EPEVTQTPSHQVTQMGQEVILRCVPISNHLYFYWYRQILGQKVEFLVSFYNNEISEKSEIFDDQFSVERPDGSNFTLKIRSTKLEDSAMYFCASRSGQGRTEAFFGQGTRLTVV.

This chain connects TRBV9 to TRBJ2-2; D may be TRBD2 (6 bases). This CDR3 has 14 amino acids. CDR1 SGDLS and CDR2 YYNGEE come from the germline V gene. V was pared by 6 bases and J by 3 bases, with 12 bases between. CDR3 loop: CASKEGQDTGELFF. The DNA of the CDR3 is TGTGCCAGCAAGGAGGGGCAGGACACCGGGGAGCTGTTTTTT.

The rearrangement links TRBV5-6 to TRBJ2-5; D is unresolved. The CDR3 consists of 13 residues. Germline-derived CDR1 and CDR2 are SGHDT and YYEEEE. Trimming shortened V by 4 bases and J by 0 bases, and 7 bases separated the two germline ends. CDR3 sequence reads: CASSGQYQETQYF. CDR3 in DNA: TGTGCCAGCAGCGGCCAGTACCAAGAGACCCAGTACTTC. The complete variable domain, with remaining parts taken from reference TRBV5-6 and TRBJ2-5, reads DAGVTQSPTHLIKTRGQQVTLRCSPKSGHDTVSWYQQALGQGPQFIFQYYEEEERQRGNFPDRFSGHQFPNYSSELNVNALLLGDSALYLCASSGQYQETQYFGPGTRLLVL.

This chain uses TRBV9 with TRBJ2-1; 11 bases fit TRBD2. V dropped 6 bases and J dropped 7; count of bases not matched to a gene: 3. This CDR3 contains 13 residues. CDR1 is SGDLS, CDR2 YYNGEE, per germline. The CDR3 loop is CASTGTSGNEQFF. CDR3 DNA: TGTGCCAGCACCGGGACTAGCGGTAATGAGCAGTTCTTC.

The rearrangement links TRBV5-6 to TRBJ2-5; TRBD2 might be the D (6 bases). The V end lost 0 bases, the J end lost 5 bases, and 14 bases lay between the germline ends. Germline CDR1 SGHDT, CDR2 YYEEEE. The CDR3 has 15 residues. CDR3 sequence: CASSLVGGTGETQYF. The CDR3 DNA sequence: TGTGCCAGCAGCTTGGTCGGCGGGACGGGGGAGACCCAGTACTTC.

V usage is TRBV19 and J usage is TRBJ1-5; D unclear. Germline CDR1 LNHDA, CDR2 SQIVND (reference sequence). The CDR3 is 16 residues long. The V end was cut by 1 base, the J end by 5 bases, with 15 bases between. CDR3 sequence (DNA): TGTGCCAGTAGTATAGTCCGGACTCCAAAAGATCAGCCCCAGCATTTT. This gives the protein CASSIVRTPKDQPQHF. The variable domain in full, with the rest retrieved from reference TRBV19 and TRBJ1-5, is DGGITQSPKYLFRKEGQNVTLSCEQNLNHDAMYWYRQDPGQGLRLIYYSQIVNDFQKGDIAEGYSVSREKKESFPLTVTSAQKNPTAFYLCASSIVRTPKDQPQHFGDGTRLSIL.

The CDR3 bases are TGTGCCAGCAGCTTCCCTCTTGCAGGGTTCGCAGAGACCCAGTACTTC. Translation gives CASSFPLAGFAETQYF. The V and J genes are TRBV11-2 and TRBJ2-5; possibly TRBD1 for D (5 bases). CDR1 is SGHAT, CDR2 FQNNGV, per germline. V was trimmed by 3 bases and J by 4 bases, leaving 18 bases between them. There are 16 residues in the CDR3. Using reference TRBV11-2 and TRBJ2-5 for the parts outside the CDR3, the full variable domain is EAGVAQSPRYKIIEKRQSVAFWCNPISGHATLYWYQQILGQGPKLLIQFQNNGVVDDSQLPKDRFSAERLKGVDSTLKIQPAKLEDSAVYLCASSFPLAGFAETQYFGPGTRLLVL.

The chain has TRBV6-1 and TRBJ1-6; D possibly corresponds to TRBD1 (5 bases). V lost 3 bases, J lost 7 bases, and 10 bases lay in between. Germline CDR1 and CDR2: MNHNS and SASEGT. The CDR3 contains 14 residues. CDR3 DNA sequence: TGTGCCAGCAGTGACAGGGCGTTAAATTCACCCCTCCACTTT. It codes for CASSDRALNSPLHF.

The chain is built from TRBV2 and TRBJ1-6; D is possibly TRBD1 (6 bases). Germline V gene sequence: CDR1 SNHLY, CDR2 FYNNEI. V was clipped by 4 bases and J by 10 bases, with 14 bases between them. The CDR3 runs 14 residues. This chain's CDR3 is CASSVRRGDSPLHF. The CDR3 bases are TGTGCCAGCAGTGTCCGCAGGGGAGACTCACCCCTCCACTTT.

This clone was seen once. The CDR3, as DNA: TGTGCCAGCTCACCCCTACAGGGAAATAATTCACCCCTCCACTTT. Protein: CASSPLQGNNSPLHF. The chain employs TRBV18 and TRBJ1-6, with TRBD1 as a possible D gene (6 bases). The CDR3 spans 15 residues. Germline values: CDR1 KGHSH, CDR2 LQKENI. V lost 3 bases to trimming and J lost 5 bases, with 11 bases between them.

CDR3 in amino acids: CASSLQTGTGYETQYF. CDR3 bases: TGTGCCAGCAGCTTGCAGACCGGGACAGGGTATGAGACCCAGTACTTC. The chain carries TRBV5-8 and TRBJ2-5, with 9 bases identical to TRBD1. V dropped 1 base and J dropped 5; count of bases not matched to a gene: 9. This CDR3 contains 16 residues. CDR1 and CDR2 (germline): SGHTS, YDEGEE.

The rearrangement joins TRBV5-1 to TRBJ2-3; 10 nucleotides agree with TRBD1. V lost 4 bases and J lost 6; bases outside the gene matches: 11. Germline V gives CDR1 SGHRS, CDR2 YFSETQ. This CDR3 comprises 16 residues. The CDR3 coding sequence is TGCGCCAGCAGCCAAGCCCCGGGACAGGGGTACGATACGCAGTATTTT. This gives the protein CASSQAPGQGYDTQYF. The entire variable domain, with the rest obtained from reference TRBV5-1 and TRBJ2-3, is as follows: KAGVTQTPRYLIKTRGQQVTLSCSPISGHRSVSWYQQTPGQGLQFLFEYFSETQRNKGNFPGRFSGRQFSNSRSEMNVSTLELGDSALYLCASSQAPGQGYDTQYFGPGTRLTVL.

For the CDR3, the DNA is TGTGCCAGCAGCCAAGACAGGGGGGATACCCTCCACTTT. Protein sequence: CASSQDRGDTLHF. V and J are TRBV3-1 (or the pseudogene TRBV3-2) and TRBJ1-6, with 7 bases fitting TRBD1. Germline CDR1 LGHDT, CDR2 YNNKEL (reference sequence). With 0 bases clipped from V and 14 bases from J, the junction kept 4 bases outside the gene matches. The CDR3 loop spans 13 amino acids.

The chain couples TRBV23-1 to TRBJ1-2; 10 nucleotides agree with TRBD1. TRBV23-1 is filed as an ORF, its function uncertain. The V and J ends lost 3 bases and 7 bases, in that order; junction bases with no gene match: 11. This CDR3 is built from 16 residues. DNA of the CDR3: TGCGCCAGCAGTCACAGCAAGGGACAGGGGTATCTTGGCTACACCTTC. Its translation: CASSHSKGQGYLGYTF.

The chain couples TRBV4-1 to TRBJ2-1; D unclear. Trimming removed 2 bases from V and 5 bases from J, with 10 bases in between. The CDR3 contains 14 residues. The germline V gene has CDR1 MGHRA and CDR2 YSYEKL. DNA of the CDR3: TGCGCCAGCAGCCAATACTCCTCTGACAATGAGCAGTTCTTC. It is translated as CASSQYSSDNEQFF.

This rearrangement joins TRBV5-6 to TRBJ2-5; 11 bases are a match to TRBD2. The trim removed 4 bases at V and 4 bases at J, leaving 9 bases unmatched. CDR1 is SGHDT and CDR2 is YYEEEE in the germline V gene. The CDR3 runs to 16 residues. The CDR3 sequence is CASSRLTSGEAETQYF. CDR3 DNA: TGTGCCAGCAGCCGCTTGACTAGCGGGGAGGCAGAGACCCAGTACTTC.

The chain has TRBV5-1 and TRBJ1-2; 7 bases match TRBD1. This CDR3 has 14 residues. The trim removed 2 bases at V and 6 bases at J, leaving 7 bases unmatched. From germline, CDR1 is SGHRS and CDR2 YFSETQ. CDR3 residues: CASSLLQGMDGYTF. CDR3 coding DNA: TGCGCCAGCAGCTTACTACAGGGGATGGATGGCTACACCTTC. The full variable domain, in which reference TRBV5-1 and TRBJ1-2 provide the parts outside the CDR3, is KAGVTQTPRYLIKTRGQQVTLSCSPISGHRSVSWYQQTPGQGLQFLFEYFSETQRNKGNFPGRFSGRQFSNSRSEMNVSTLELGDSALYLCASSLLQGMDGYTFGSGTRLTVV.

The genes are TRBV7-8 and TRBJ2-1; D is perhaps TRBD1 (8 bases). The germline CDR1 and CDR2 sequences are SGHVS and FQNEAQ. The CDR3 covers 15 residues. Trimming removed 5 bases at V and 10 bases at J, with 21 bases between. The CDR3 is CASSNAGGGGSEQFF. In DNA, the CDR3 is TGTGCCAGCAGCAACGCAGGGGGCGGGGGTAGCGAGCAGTTCTTC.

J is TRBJ1-6 and V is TRBV9; possibly TRBD1 for D (5 bases). V was pared by 0 bases and J by 11 bases, with 12 bases between. The CDR3 is 14 amino acids. Germline CDR1 and CDR2: SGDLS and YYNGEE. This CDR3 reads CASSVGGREAPLHF. CDR3 sequence (DNA): TGTGCCAGCAGCGTAGGAGGCAGGGAGGCACCCCTCCACTTT.

The rearrangement links TRBV11-2 to TRBJ1-1, with 7 nucleotides matching TRBD1. Germline V CDR1 and CDR2: SGHAT, FQNNGV. V gave up 1 base and J gave up 10 bases; unmatched junction bases: 6. CDR3 length equals 13 residues. CDR3 region: CASSLVQGVGAFF. The DNA of the CDR3 is TGTGCCAGCAGCTTAGTCCAGGGGGTCGGAGCTTTCTTT.

This clone was detected ten times or more. The V gene is TRBV7-9, the J gene TRBJ1-3; 10 bases are a match to TRBD1. V lost 5 bases and J lost 0; bases outside the gene matches: 1. Germline loops: CDR1 SEHNR, CDR2 FQNEAQ (reference sequence). The CDR3 extends over 15 amino acids. This CDR3 reads CASSRTGGSGNTIYF. In nucleotides, the CDR3 is TGTGCCAGCAGCCGGACAGGGGGCTCTGGAAACACCATATATTTT.

The chain is built from TRBV5-1 and TRBJ2-4; 8 bases agree with TRBD1. With 2 bases clipped from V and 0 bases from J, the junction kept 16 bases outside the gene matches. CDR1 is SGHRS, CDR2 YFSETQ, per germline. The CDR3 length is 20 residues. The CDR3: CASSFEGGQASLIAKNIQYF. As DNA, the CDR3 is TGCGCCAGCAGCTTTGAAGGGGGACAGGCGAGCCTAATAGCCAAAAACATTCAGTACTTC.

The chain links TRBV7-8 to TRBJ2-5, with TRBD2 matching 8 bases. Looked up from germline, CDR1 is SGHVS and CDR2 is FQNEAQ. The CDR3 extends over 17 amino acids. The ends lost 6 bases at V and 2 bases at J; junction bases unmatched: 14. The chain's CDR3 is CASRPAGGGLLQETQYF. DNA of the CDR3: TGTGCCAGCAGACCCGCCGGGGGGGGACTCCTTCAAGAGACCCAGTACTTC.

The chain recombines TRBV5-1 with TRBJ2-7, with D perhaps matching TRBD2 (5 bases). V dropped 1 base and J dropped 6 bases, with 14 bases sitting between them. The CDR3 loop spans 14 amino acids. The germline gives CDR1 SGHRS, CDR2 YFSETQ. The CDR3 spells CASSLPGLGLEQYF. The CDR3 DNA is TGCGCCAGCAGCTTGCCGGGGTTAGGGCTCGAGCAGTACTTC.